This T cell receptor (beta chain) derives from a study of shared clonotypes between healthy human individuals. Study-wide findings and caveats: Naive subsets tended to show greater estimated richness than memory subsets.

Some clones are missing from TCRdb's copy, which holds only in-frame ones; the method was immunoSEQ multiplex PCR. The sample records roughly 1 million clones, about 80% being singletons. Notes on this clone: Its antigen is currently unknown.

Naive CD4+ cells were CD45RA-selected; the remaining cells were memory. The receptor's source is a man aged 18 to 35 in good health. What was sequenced was memory CD4+ T cells sorted from blood. Subset described: CD45RA-negative fraction.

Here the CDR3 reads CASRSSGQPQHF. CDR3 sequence (DNA): TGTGCCAGCAGGTCTTCGGGTCAGCCCCAGCATTTT. The J gene is TRBJ1-5, the V gene TRBV28; D is uncertain. The CDR3 is 12 residues long. Trimming cost V 6 bases and J 6 bases, with 9 bases left between them. In germline, CDR1 is MDHEN, CDR2 SYDVKM. The complete variable domain, with remaining parts taken from reference TRBV28 and TRBJ1-5, reads DVKVTQSSRYLVKRTGEKVFLECVQDMDHENMFWYRQDPGLGLRLIYFSYDVKMKEKGDIPEGYSVSREKKERFSLILESASTNQTSMYLCASRSSGQPQHFGDGTRLSIL.